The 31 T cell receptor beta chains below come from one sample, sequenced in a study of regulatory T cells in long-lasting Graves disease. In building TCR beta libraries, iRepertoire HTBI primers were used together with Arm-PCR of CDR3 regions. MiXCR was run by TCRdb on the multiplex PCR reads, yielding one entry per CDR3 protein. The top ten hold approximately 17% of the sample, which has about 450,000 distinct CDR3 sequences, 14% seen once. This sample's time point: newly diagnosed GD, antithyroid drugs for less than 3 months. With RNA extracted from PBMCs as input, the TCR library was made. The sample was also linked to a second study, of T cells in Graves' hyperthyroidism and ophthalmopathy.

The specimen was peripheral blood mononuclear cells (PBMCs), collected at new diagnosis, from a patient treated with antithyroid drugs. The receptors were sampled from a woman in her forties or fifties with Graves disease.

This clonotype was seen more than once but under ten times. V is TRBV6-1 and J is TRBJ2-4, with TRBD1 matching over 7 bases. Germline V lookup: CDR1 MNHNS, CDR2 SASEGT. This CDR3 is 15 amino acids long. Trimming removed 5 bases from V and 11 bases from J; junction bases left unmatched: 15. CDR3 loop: CASSRGQAAALVQYF. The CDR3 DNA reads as TGTGCCAGCAGTCGCGGACAGGCGGCGGCCCTAGTTCAGTACTTC.

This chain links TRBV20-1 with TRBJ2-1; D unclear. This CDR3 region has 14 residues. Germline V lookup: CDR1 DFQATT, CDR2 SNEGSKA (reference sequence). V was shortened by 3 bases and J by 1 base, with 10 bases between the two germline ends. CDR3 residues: CSARAMVSYNEQFF. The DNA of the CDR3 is TGCAGTGCTAGGGCCATGGTTTCCTACAATGAGCAGTTCTTC.

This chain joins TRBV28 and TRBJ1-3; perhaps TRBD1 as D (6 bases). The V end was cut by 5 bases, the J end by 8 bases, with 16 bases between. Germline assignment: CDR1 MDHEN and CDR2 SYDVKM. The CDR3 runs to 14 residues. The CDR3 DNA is TGTGCCAGCAGTCACAGGGTGCTTATGTACACCATATATTTT. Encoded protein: CASSHRVLMYTIYF. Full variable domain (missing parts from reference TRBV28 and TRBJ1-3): DVKVTQSSRYLVKRTGEKVFLECVQDMDHENMFWYRQDPGLGLRLIYFSYDVKMKEKGDIPEGYSVSREKKERFSLILESASTNQTSMYLCASSHRVLMYTIYFGEGSWLTVV.

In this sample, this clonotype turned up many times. The CDR3 region has the DNA TGTGCCAGCAGTTTACGCAGGGCCAGTAATTCACCCCTCCACTTT. The encoded protein is CASSLRRASNSPLHF. The chain links TRBV28 to TRBJ1-6, with D perhaps matching TRBD1 (5 bases). This CDR3 has 15 amino acids. Per germline, CDR1 MDHEN and CDR2 SYDVKM. The V gene lost 2 bases and the J gene lost 6 bases, with 11 bases spanning the gap.

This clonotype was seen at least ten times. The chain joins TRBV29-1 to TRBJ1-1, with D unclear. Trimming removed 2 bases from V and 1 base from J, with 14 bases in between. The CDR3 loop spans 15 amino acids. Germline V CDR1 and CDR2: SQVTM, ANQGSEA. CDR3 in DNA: TGCAGCGTTGAAAGGGCCCTAAAGGGGAACACTGAAGCTTTCTTT. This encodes CSVERALKGNTEAFF.

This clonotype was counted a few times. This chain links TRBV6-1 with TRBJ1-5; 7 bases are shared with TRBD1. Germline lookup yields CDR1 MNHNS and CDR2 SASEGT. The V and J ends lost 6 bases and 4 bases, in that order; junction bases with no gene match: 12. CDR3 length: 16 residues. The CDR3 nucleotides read TGTGCCAGCAGGACGGCAGGGGGTGCAATGAATCAGCCCCAGCATTTT. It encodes CASRTAGGAMNQPQHF.

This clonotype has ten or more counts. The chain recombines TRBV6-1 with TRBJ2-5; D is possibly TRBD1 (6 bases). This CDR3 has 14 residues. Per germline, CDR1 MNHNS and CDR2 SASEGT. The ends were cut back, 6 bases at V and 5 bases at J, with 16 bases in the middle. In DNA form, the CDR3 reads TGTGCCAGCAGGCCCGCAGGGGTAGTGGAGACCCAGTACTTC. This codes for CASRPAGVVETQYF.

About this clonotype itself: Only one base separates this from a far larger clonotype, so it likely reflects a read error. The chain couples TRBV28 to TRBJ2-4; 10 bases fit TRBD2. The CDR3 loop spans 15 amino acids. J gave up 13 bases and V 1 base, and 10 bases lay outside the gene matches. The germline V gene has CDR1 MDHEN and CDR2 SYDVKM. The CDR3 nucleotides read TGTGCCAGCAGTTTATCTAGCGGGGGCTCCTACGGGCAGTACTTC. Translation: CASSLSSGGSYGQYF.

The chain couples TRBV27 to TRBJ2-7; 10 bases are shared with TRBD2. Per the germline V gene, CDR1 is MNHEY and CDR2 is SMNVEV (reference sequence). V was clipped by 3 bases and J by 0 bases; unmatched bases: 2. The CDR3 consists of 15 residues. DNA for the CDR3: TGTGCCAGCAGTTTGGGACTAGCGTTCTCCTACGAGCAGTACTTC. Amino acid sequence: CASSLGLAFSYEQYF.

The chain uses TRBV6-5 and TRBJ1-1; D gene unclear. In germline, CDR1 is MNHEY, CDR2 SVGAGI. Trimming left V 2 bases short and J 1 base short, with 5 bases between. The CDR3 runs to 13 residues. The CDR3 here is CASSYEPNTEAFF. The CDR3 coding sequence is TGTGCCAGCAGTTACGAGCCGAACACTGAAGCTTTCTTT.

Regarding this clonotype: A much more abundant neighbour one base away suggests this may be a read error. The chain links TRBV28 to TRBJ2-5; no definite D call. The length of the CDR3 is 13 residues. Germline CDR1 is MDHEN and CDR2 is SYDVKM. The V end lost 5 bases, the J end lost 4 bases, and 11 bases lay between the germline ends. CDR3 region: CASSVGFRETQYF. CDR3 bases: TGTGCCAGCAGTGTTGGTTTTCGAGAGACCCAGTACTTC.

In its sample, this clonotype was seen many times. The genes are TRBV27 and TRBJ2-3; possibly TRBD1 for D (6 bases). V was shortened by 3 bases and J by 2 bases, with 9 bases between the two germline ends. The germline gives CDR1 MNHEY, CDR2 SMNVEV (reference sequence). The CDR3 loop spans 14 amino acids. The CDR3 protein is CASSFRDNTDTQYF. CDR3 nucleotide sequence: TGTGCCAGCAGTTTCAGGGACAACACAGATACGCAGTATTTT.

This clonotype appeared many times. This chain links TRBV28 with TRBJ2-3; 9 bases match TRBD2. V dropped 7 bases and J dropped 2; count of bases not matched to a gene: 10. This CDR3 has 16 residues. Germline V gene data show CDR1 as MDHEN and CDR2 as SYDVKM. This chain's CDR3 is CASTLWAGGPTDTQYF. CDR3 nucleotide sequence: TGTGCCAGCACCCTATGGGCGGGAGGGCCCACAGATACGCAGTATTTT.

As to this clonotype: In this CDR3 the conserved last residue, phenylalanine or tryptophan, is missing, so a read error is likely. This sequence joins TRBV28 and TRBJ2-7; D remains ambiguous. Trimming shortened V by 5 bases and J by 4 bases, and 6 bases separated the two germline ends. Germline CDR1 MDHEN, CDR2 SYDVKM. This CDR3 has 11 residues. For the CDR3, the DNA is TGTGCCAGCAGTCAAGCGTACGAGCAGTACCTC. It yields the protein CASSQAYEQYL.

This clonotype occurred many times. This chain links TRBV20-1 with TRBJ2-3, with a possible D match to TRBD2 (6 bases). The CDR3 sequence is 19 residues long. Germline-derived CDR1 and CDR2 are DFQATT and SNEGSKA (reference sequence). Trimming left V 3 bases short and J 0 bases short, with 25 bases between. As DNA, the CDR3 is TGCAGTGCTAGGGAGTTGTTGTGGGATCCTGCGGGGAGCACAGATACGCAGTATTTT. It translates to CSARELLWDPAGSTDTQYF.

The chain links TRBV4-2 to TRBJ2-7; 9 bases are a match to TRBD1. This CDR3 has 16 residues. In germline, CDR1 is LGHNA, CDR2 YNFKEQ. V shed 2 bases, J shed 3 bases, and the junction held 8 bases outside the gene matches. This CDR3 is CASSQNTGGRFYEQYF. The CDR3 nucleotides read TGTGCCAGCAGCCAAAATACAGGGGGCCGGTTCTACGAGCAGTACTTC.

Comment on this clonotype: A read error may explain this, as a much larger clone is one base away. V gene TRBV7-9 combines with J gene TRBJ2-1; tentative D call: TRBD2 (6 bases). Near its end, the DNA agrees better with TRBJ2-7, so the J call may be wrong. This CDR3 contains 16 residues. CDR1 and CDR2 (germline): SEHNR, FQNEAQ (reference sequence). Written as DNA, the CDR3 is TGTGCCAGCAGCTTAGAGGGCGGGATGACCGTAGGTGAGCAGTACTTC. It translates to CASSLEGGMTVGEQYF.

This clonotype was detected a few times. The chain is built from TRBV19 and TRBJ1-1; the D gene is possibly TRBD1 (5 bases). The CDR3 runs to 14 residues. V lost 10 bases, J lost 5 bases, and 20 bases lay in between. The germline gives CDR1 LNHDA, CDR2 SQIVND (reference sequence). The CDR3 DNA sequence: TGTGCCACCCGGTACATGCAGGGTGGTACTGAAGCTTTCTTT. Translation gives CATRYMQGGTEAFF.

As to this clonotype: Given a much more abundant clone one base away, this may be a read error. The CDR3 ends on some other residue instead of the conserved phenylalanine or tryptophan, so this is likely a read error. Here the CDR3 DNA reads TGTGCCAGCAGCATCCGGGACAGTTTTCTTCGTCCGGATACGCAGTATCTT. Amino acids: CASSIRDSFLRPDTQYL. The chain employs TRBV7-2 and TRBJ2-3, with 7 bases identical to TRBD1. Trimming cost V 5 bases and J 6 bases; bases outside gene matches: 17. This CDR3 contains 17 residues. The V gene's germline CDR1 is SGHTA and CDR2 FQGNSA.

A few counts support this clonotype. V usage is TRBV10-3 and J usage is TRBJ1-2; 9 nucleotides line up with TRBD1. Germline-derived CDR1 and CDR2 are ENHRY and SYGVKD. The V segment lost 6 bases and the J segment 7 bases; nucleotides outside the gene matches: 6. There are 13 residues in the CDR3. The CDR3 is CAIRLETGGGYTF. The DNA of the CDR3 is TGTGCCATCAGATTAGAGACAGGGGGTGGCTACACCTTC.

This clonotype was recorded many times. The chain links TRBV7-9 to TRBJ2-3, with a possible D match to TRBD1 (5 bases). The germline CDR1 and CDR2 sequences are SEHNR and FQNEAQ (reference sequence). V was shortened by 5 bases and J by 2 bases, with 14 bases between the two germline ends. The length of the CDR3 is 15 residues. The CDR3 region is CASSPGRTTTDTQYF. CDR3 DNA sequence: TGTGCCAGCAGCCCTGGACGGACAACCACAGATACGCAGTATTTT. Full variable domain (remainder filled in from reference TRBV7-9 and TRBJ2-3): DTGVSQNPRHKITKRGQNVTFRCDPISEHNRLYWYRQTLGQGPEFLTYFQNEAQLEKSRLLSDRFSAERPKGSFSTLEIQRTEQGDSAMYLCASSPGRTTTDTQYFGPGTRLTVL.

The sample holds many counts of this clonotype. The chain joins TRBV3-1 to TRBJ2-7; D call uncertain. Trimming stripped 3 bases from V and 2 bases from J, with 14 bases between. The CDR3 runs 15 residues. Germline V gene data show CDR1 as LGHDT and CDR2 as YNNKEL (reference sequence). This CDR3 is CASSHSPAGTYEQYF. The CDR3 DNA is TGTGCCAGCAGCCACTCCCCCGCCGGAACCTACGAGCAGTACTTC.

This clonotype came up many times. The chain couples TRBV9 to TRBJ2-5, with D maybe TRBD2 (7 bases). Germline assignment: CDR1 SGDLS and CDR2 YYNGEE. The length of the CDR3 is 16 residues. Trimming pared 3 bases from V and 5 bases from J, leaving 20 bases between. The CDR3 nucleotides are TGTGCCAGCAGCGGGGGGGCTAGCGGTTTTGTGGAGACCCAGTACTTC. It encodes CASSGGASGFVETQYF.

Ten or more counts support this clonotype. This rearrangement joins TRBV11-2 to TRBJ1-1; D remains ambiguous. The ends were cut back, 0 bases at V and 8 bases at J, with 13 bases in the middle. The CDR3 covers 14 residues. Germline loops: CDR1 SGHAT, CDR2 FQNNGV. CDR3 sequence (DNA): TGTGCCAGCAGCTTAGACGGGTCCTGGTCCGAAGCTTTCTTT. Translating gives CASSLDGSWSEAFF.

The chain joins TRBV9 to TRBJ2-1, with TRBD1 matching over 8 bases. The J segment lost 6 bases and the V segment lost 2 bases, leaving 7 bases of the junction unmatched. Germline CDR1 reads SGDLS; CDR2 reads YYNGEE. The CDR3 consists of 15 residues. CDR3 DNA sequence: TGTGCCAGCAGCGTCGGACAGGGAACCTCCAATGAGCAGTTCTTC. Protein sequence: CASSVGQGTSNEQFF.

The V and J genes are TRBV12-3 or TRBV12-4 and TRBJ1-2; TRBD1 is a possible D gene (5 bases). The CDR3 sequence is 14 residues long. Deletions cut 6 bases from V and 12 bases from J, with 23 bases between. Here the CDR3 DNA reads TGTGCCAGCAGCCTCGCCTTCTACCACCGGGGCAACACCTTC. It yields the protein CASSLAFYHRGNTF.

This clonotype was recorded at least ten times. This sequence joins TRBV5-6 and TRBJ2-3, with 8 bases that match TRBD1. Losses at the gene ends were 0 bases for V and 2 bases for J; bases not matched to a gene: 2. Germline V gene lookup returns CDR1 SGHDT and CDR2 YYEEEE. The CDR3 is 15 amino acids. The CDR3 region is CASSLGTGNTDTQYF. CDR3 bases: TGTGCCAGCAGCTTGGGGACAGGGAACACAGATACGCAGTATTTT.

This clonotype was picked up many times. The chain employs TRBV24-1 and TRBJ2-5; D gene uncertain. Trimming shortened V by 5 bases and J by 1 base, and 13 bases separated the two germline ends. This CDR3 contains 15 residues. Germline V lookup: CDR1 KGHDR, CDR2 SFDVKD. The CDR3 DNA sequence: TGTGCCACCAGTGGACGGGTAACTCCCCAAGAGACCCAGTACTTC. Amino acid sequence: CATSGRVTPQETQYF.

Written as DNA, the CDR3 is TGCAGTGCCCCGGAGAGAAGACGGAGCCGTTCCTACAATGAGCAGTTCTTC. This translates into CSAPERRRSRSYNEQFF. The chain links TRBV20-1 to TRBJ2-1; no firm D call. Germline V gene lookup returns CDR1 DFQATT and CDR2 SNEGSKA (reference sequence). The germline V and J ends were trimmed by 6 bases and 1 base, with 22 bases remaining between them. CDR3 length equals 17 residues.

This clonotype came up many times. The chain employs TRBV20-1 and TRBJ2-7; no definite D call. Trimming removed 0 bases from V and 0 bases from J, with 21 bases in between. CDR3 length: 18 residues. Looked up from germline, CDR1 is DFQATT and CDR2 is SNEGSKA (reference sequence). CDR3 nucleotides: TGCAGTGCTAGAGACCTAGGGCCGTGGCTTCCTCCCTCCTACGAGCAGTACTTC. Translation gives CSARDLGPWLPPSYEQYF.

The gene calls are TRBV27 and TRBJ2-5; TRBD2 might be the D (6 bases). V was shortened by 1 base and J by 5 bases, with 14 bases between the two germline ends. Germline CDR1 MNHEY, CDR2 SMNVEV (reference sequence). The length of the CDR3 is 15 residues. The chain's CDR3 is CASSLWTGATETQYF. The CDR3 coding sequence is TGTGCCAGCAGTTTATGGACGGGAGCTACGGAGACCCAGTACTTC.